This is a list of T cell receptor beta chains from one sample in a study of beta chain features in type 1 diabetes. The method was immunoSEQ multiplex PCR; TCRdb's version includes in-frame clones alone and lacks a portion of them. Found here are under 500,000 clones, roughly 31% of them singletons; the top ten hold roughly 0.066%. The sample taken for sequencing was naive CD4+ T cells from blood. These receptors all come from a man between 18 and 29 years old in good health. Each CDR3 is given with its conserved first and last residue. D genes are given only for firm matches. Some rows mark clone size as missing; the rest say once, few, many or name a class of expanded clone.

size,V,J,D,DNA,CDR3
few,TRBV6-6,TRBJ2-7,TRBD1,TGTGCCAGCAGTCTGGGACAGGGAGGCTACGAGCAGTACTTC,CASSLGQGGYEQYF
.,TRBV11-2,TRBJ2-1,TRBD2,TGTGCCAGCAGCTTAGGACTAGCGGGAGTCTATGAGCAGTTCTTC,CASSLGLAGVYEQFF
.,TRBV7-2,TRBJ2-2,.,TGTGCCAGCAGCTTTGGCGGTTTCTCCGGGGAGCTGTTTTTT,CASSFGGFSGELFF
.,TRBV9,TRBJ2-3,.,TGTGCCAGCAGCGTAGAACTAGCTGGTACGCAGTATTTT,CASSVELAGTQYF
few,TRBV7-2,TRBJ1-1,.,TGTGCCAGCAGCTTAGCCCTAGGGATGTACACTGAAGCTTTCTTT,CASSLALGMYTEAFF
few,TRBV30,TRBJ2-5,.,TGTGCCTGGAATCGGGCGTACCAAGAGACCCAGTACTTC,CAWNRAYQETQYF
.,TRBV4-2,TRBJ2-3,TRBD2,TGTGCCAGCAGCCATACGGGACTAGCGGGATCAGATACGCAGTATTTT,CASSHTGLAGSDTQYF
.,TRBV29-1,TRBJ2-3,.,TGCAGCGTTGACAGGGGGGCGGATACGCAGTATTTT,CSVDRGADTQYF
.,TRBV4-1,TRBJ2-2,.,TGCGCCAGCTTTGGGCTAAACACCGGGGAGCTGTTTTTT,CASFGLNTGELFF
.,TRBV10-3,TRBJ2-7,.,TGTGCCACGCACGGGACCGAGAGCTCCTACGAGCAGTACTTC,CATHGTESSYEQYF
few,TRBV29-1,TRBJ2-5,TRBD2,TGCAGCGTTGACCAGGGACTAGCGGGAGTGGAGACCCAGTACTTC,CSVDQGLAGVETQYF
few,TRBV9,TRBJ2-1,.,TGTGCCAGCAGCGTAGGGGGGATAGCCTACAATGAGCAGTTCTTC,CASSVGGIAYNEQFF
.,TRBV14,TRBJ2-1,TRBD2,TGTGCCAGCAGCCAAGAATACAGCGGGAGCTTCGAATTCTTC,CASSQEYSGSFEFF
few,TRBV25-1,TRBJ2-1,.,TGTGCCAGCCAAGACAGGACCACCTCCTACAATGAGCAGTTCTTC,CASQDRTTSYNEQFF
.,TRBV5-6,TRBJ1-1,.,TGTGCCAGCAGCTGGGGTCCTGAGGGGACTGAAGCTTTCTTT,CASSWGPEGTEAFF
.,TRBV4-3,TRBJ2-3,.,TGCGCCAGCAAACCCGGAAGGGGCGCGACTAGCACAGATACGCAGTATTTT,CASKPGRGATSTDTQYF
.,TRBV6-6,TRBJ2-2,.,TGTGCCAGCAGTTACGGGGTCGGGGAGCTGTTTTTT,CASSYGVGELFF
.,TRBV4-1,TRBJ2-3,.,TGCGCCAGCAGCCAAGACTCGCGGACTAGCACAGATACGCAGTATTTT,CASSQDSRTSTDTQYF
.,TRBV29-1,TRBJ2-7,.,TGCAGCGTCTTGAGCGGGCAACCCTACGAGCAGTACTTC,CSVLSGQPYEQYF
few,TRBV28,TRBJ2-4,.,TGTGCCACCAGGCGTCCAATAGCCAAAAACATTCAGTACTTC,CATRRPIAKNIQYF
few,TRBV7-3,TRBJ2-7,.,TGTGCCAGCAGCTTAACGCCGCAGTACGAGCAGTACTTC,CASSLTPQYEQYF
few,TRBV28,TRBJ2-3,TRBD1,TGTGCCAGCCTACACCCCGACAGGGGAACAGATACGCAGTATTTT,CASLHPDRGTDTQYF
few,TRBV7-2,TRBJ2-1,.,TGTGCCAGCAGCTCTAGACTACTCGCGGCCTCCTACAATGAGCAGTTCTTC,CASSSRLLAASYNEQFF
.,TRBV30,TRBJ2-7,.,TGTGCCTGGAGTGGAGAGGGGTACGAGCAGTACTTC,CAWSGEGYEQYF
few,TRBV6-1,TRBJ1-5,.,TGTGCCAGCAGTGAAGCGCTGGGCAGACGGCATCAGCCCCAGCATTTT,CASSEALGRRHQPQHF
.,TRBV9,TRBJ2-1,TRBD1,TGTGCCAGCAGCCTACAGGGGGGAGCCGGTGAGCAGTTCTTC,CASSLQGGAGEQFF
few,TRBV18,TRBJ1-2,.,TGTGCCAGCTCCCCCAAGGACAGCCGCTATGGCTACACCTTC,CASSPKDSRYGYTF
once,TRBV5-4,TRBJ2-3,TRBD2,TGTGCCAGCAGCCCGGAAGGGACTAGCGTCACAGATACGCAGTATTTT,CASSPEGTSVTDTQYF
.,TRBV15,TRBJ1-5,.,TGTGCCACCAGCGCCGGGATAGATACCAATCAGCCCCAGCATTTT,CATSAGIDTNQPQHF